This T cell receptor beta chain comes out of a study of blood T cells in healthy people across ages. Germline V CDR1 and CDR2: SGHTA, FQGNSA. This CDR3 comprises 13 residues. Trimming pared 7 bases from V and 5 bases from J, leaving 14 bases between. Combining a sample-barcoded 5' primer with a J-beta primer mix, a second PCR ran for roughly 7 to 12 cycles. MiXCR, applied by TCRdb to the 5' RACE reads, yields one record per CDR3 protein. The sample holds 850,000 to 1,000,000 distinct CDR3 sequences; around 49% are singletons and the top ten take around 15%. The specimen sequenced was blood. The genes are TRBV7-2 and TRBJ2-5, with no clear D. This TCR was sampled from a man aged 25-45 years in good health. The DNA for the CDR3 is TGTGCCAGCAACACTCGCGTCTGGGAGACCCAGTACTTC. Translating gives CASNTRVWETQYF.